This passage covers 7 T cell receptor beta chains from one sample sequenced in a study of T-cell memory formation after mild COVID-19. From the 5' RACE reads, TCRdb called clonotypes with MiXCR, one entry per CDR3 protein. This sample has just over 400,000 distinct CDR3 sequences, with less than 25% found just once. Material for sequencing was PBMCs or a T cell subset sorted from them (not recorded which). The source of these receptors is an adult woman who had mild COVID-19 (a few samples of this study predate the infection). Cell type and time point are not known.

This clonotype was seen a few times. The V call is TRBV4-2, the J call TRBJ2-7; D possibly corresponds to TRBD2 (5 bases). CDR3 length equals 16 residues. Trimming took 0 bases from V and 1 from J, leaving 13 bases between them. CDR1 and CDR2 from the germline V gene are LGHNA and YNFKEQ. CDR3 DNA: TGTGCCAGCAGCCAAGAAGGAGGCGGGCCGTCCTACGAGCAGTACTTC. It translates to CASSQEGGGPSYEQYF.

The chain couples TRBV20-1 to TRBJ1-1; 8 bases line up with TRBD1. Germline trimming cut 5 bases from V and 8 bases from J; bases unmatched to any gene: 7. CDR3 length: 12 residues. Germline V lookup: CDR1 DFQATT, CDR2 SNEGSKA (reference sequence). The CDR3 here is CSARGQGQEAFF. The CDR3 DNA is TGCAGTGCTCGTGGACAGGGTCAGGAAGCTTTCTTT.

This rearrangement joins TRBV12-3 or TRBV12-4 to TRBJ1-2; TRBD1 matches at 9 bases. V lost 6 bases to trimming and J lost 6 bases; unmatched junction nucleotides: 14. CDR3 size: 16 residues. The CDR3 coding sequence is TGTGCCAGCAGCACCCCGGACAGGGGCCAAAAGCATGGCTACACCTTC. Amino acid sequence: CASSTPDRGQKHGYTF.

This chain links TRBV25-1 with TRBJ2-3; D not resolved. The CDR3 is made up of 13 amino acids. The germline V gene encodes CDR1 MGHDK and CDR2 SYGVNS. V shed 0 bases and J shed 7 bases, with 8 bases lying between them. CDR3 region: CASSEYVGNTQYF. The CDR3 nucleotides are TGTGCCAGCAGTGAATATGTGGGGAATACGCAGTATTTT.

This clonotype was detected many times. This chain links TRBV2 with TRBJ1-2; possible D gene TRBD1, 5 bases. The V end lost 2 bases, the J end lost 6 bases, and 13 bases lay between the germline ends. The CDR3 is 14 amino acids. The germline gives CDR1 SNHLY, CDR2 FYNNEI. CDR3 sequence reads: CASSESLGTDGYTF. DNA of the CDR3: TGTGCCAGCAGTGAATCCCTGGGGACGGATGGCTACACCTTC.

The J gene is TRBJ2-3, the V gene TRBV5-1; 7 bases line up with TRBD2. Germline-derived CDR1 and CDR2 are SGHRS and YFSETQ. The CDR3 runs 16 residues. J lost 2 bases, V lost 2 bases, and 8 bases had no gene match. CDR3 nucleotide sequence: TGCGCCAGCAGCTTCGTACCTAGCGGAACCACAGATACGCAGTATTTT. This encodes CASSFVPSGTTDTQYF.

This clonotype was recorded a few times. The V call is TRBV15, the J call TRBJ2-5, with TRBD1 matching over 7 bases. This CDR3 has 13 residues. V gave up 8 bases and J gave up 2 bases; unmatched junction bases: 5. Germline V gene data show CDR1 as LNHNV and CDR2 as YYDKDF (reference sequence). The CDR3 DNA reads as TGTGCCACCGGACAGGAGCTACAAGAGACCCAGTACTTC. This gives the protein CATGQELQETQYF.